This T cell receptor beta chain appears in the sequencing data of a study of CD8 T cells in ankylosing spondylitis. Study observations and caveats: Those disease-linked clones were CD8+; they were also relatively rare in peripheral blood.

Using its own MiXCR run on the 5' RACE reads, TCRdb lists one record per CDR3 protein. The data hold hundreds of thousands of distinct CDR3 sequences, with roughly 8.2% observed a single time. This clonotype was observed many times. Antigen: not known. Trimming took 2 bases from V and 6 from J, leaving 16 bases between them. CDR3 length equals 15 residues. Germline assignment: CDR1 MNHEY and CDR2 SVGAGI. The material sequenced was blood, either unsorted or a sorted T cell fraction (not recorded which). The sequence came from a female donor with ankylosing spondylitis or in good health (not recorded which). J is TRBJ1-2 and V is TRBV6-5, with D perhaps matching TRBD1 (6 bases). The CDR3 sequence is CASSYRRGDGDGYTF. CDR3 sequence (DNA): TGTGCCAGCAGTTACCGGAGGGGGGACGGCGATGGCTACACCTTC.